The 2 T cell receptor beta chains presented below share a single source sample, sequenced in a study of blood T cell repertoires in COVID-19. Produced via immunoSEQ multiplex PCR; TCRdb's table is partial and in-frame only. This table has 250,000 to 300,000 clones, 85% to 90% appearing once. What was sequenced was peripheral blood. The receptors originated from a man between 18 and 35 years old with active or convalescent COVID-19.

This clone was counted a few times. The chain couples TRBV2 to TRBJ1-3; D remains ambiguous. The V and J ends lost 9 bases and 2 bases respectively, with 11 bases between them. Germline CDR1 and CDR2: SNHLY and FYNNEI. The CDR3 extends over 13 amino acids. This CDR3 is CARHTEAGNTIYF. CDR3 DNA sequence: TGTGCCAGGCATACGGAGGCTGGAAACACCATATATTTT.

The chain links TRBV5-1 to TRBJ1-3; D is perhaps TRBD1 (6 bases). This CDR3 region has 15 residues. Trimming pared 7 bases from V and 0 bases from J, leaving 14 bases between. Germline V lookup: CDR1 SGHRS, CDR2 YFSETQ. DNA for the CDR3: TGCGCCAGCTCGGACAGTGTAAACTCTGGAAACACCATATATTTT. Translated: CASSDSVNSGNTIYF.